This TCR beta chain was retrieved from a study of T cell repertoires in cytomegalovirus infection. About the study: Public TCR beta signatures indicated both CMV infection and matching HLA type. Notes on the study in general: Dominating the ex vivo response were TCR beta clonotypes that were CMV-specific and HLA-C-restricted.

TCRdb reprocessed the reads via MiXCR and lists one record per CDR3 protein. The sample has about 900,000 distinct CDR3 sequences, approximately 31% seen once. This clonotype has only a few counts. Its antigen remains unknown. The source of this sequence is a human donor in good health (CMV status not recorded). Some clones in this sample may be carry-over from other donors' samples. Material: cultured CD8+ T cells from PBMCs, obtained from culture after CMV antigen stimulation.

The DNA for the CDR3 is TGTGCCAGTTTTAGATTCTGGGGACTCTTAGATCAGCCCCAGCATTTT. The encoded protein is CASFRFWGLLDQPQHF. The gene calls are TRBV19 and TRBJ1-5, with D tentatively TRBD1 (5 bases). Germline V gives CDR1 LNHDA, CDR2 SQIVND (reference sequence). CDR3 length: 16 residues. V was trimmed by 8 bases and J by 5 bases, leaving 22 bases between them.